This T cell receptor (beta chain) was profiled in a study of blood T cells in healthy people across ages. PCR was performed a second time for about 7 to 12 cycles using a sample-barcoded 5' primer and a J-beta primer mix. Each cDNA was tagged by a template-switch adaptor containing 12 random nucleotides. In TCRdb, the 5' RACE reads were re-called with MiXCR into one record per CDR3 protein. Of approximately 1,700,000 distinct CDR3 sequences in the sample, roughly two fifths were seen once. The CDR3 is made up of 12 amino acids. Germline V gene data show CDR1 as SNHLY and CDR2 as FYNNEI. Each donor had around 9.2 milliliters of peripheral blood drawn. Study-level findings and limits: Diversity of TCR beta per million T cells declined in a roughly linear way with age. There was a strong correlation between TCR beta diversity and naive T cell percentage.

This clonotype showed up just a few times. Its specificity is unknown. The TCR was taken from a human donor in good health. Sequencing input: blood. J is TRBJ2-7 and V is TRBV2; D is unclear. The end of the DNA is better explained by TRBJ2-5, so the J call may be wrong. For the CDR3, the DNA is TGTGCCAGCAGTGCAGACCCCGGGACCCAGTACTTC. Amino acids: CASSADPGTQYF.